This T cell receptor beta chain was recorded in a study of cytomegalovirus exposure and HLA in healthy donors. Study conclusions and caveats: Whilst most TCR sequences proved rare, a subset of public TCRs occurred across many donors. CMV antigen specificity of a few CMV-associated chains was confirmed in vitro.

Donors came from a validation cohort of over a hundred subjects, distinct from the first 666-subject cohort. About this clone: Its antigen is not known.

Assay: immunoSEQ multiplex PCR; the TCRdb copy retains only in-frame clones and omits some. In the table there are tens of thousands of clones, almost 97% of which are singletons. Trimming cost V 0 bases and J 4 bases; bases outside gene matches: 5. This CDR3 has 15 amino acids. Germline V gene data show CDR1 as MNHEY and CDR2 as SVGAGI. The sequence was collected from a woman aged 18-29 years in good health and CMV-seronegative. The chain joins TRBV6-5 to TRBJ2-7; 8 bases are shared with TRBD2. The specimen sequenced was PBMCs. The CDR3: CASSYSASGPYEQYF. The CDR3, as DNA: TGTGCCAGCAGTTACTCGGCTAGCGGGCCTTACGAGCAGTACTTC.